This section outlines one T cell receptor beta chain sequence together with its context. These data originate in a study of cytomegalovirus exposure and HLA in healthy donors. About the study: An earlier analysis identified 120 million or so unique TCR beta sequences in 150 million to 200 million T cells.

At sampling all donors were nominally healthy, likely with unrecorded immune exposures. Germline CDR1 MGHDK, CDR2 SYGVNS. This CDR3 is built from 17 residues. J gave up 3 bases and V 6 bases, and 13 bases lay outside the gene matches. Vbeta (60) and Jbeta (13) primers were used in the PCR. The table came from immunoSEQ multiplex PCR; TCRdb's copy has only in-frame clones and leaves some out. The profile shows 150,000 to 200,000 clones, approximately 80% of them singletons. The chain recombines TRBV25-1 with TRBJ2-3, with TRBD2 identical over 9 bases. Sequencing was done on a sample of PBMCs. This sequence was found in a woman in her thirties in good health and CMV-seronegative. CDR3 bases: TGTGCCAGCAGGGGGGGGCGATATAGCGGGAGAACAGATACGCAGTATTTT. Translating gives CASRGGRYSGRTDTQYF.